Listed here are 10 T cell receptor beta chains from one sample, sequenced in a study of blood T cells in healthy people across ages. Alongside a J-beta primer mix, a sample-barcoded 5' primer served in a second PCR lasting about 7 to 12 cycles. TCRdb fed the 5' RACE reads into MiXCR, producing one record per CDR3 protein. Of 600,000 to 1,000,000 distinct CDR3 sequences listed, about 62% are singletons. Sequencing was performed on blood. The receptor source for this set is a man aged 25 to 40 in good health.

The V call is TRBV4-2, the J call TRBJ2-3, with a weak D call TRBD2 (6 bases). Trimming stripped 0 bases from V and 5 bases from J, with 12 bases between. Germline lookup yields CDR1 LGHNA and CDR2 YNFKEQ. This CDR3 has 15 amino acids. The CDR3 protein is CASSQDPGEIDTQYF. CDR3 sequence (DNA): TGTGCCAGCAGCCAAGATCCGGGAGAGATAGATACGCAGTATTTT.

This chain uses TRBV2 with TRBJ1-6; D ambiguous. Germline values: CDR1 SNHLY, CDR2 FYNNEI. The germline V and J ends were trimmed by 11 bases and 8 bases, with 16 bases remaining between them. This CDR3 comprises 13 residues. In DNA, the CDR3 is TGTGCCGGTCACATCGTTGGGGATTCACCCCTCCACTTT. Protein: CAGHIVGDSPLHF. Variable domain in full (rest from reference TRBV2 and TRBJ1-6): EPEVTQTPSHQVTQMGQEVILRCVPISNHLYFYWYRQILGQKVEFLVSFYNNEISEKSEIFDDQFSVERPDGSNFTLKIRSTKLEDSAMYFCAGHIVGDSPLHFGNGTRLTVT.

The chain recombines TRBV7-2 with TRBJ1-4; possibly TRBD1 for D (6 bases). V dropped 2 bases and J dropped 7 bases, with 14 bases sitting between them. In germline, CDR1 is SGHTA, CDR2 FQGNSA. There are 15 residues in the CDR3. CDR3 DNA sequence: TGTGCCAGCAGCTTAAACCGGGGGCCTGGTGAAAAACTGTTTTTT. Translating it yields CASSLNRGPGEKLFF.

V gene TRBV20-1 combines with J gene TRBJ1-1; D gene ambiguous. The CDR3 consists of 11 residues. V was pared by 5 bases and J by 4 bases, with 8 bases between. Germline V gene sequence: CDR1 DFQATT, CDR2 SNEGSKA (reference sequence). Written as DNA, the CDR3 is TGCAGTGCTTATGGCGGCACTGAAGCTTTCTTT. Its protein product is CSAYGGTEAFF.

The J gene is TRBJ1-6, the V gene TRBV4-2, with a weak D call TRBD1 (6 bases). The CDR3 has 14 residues. Germline CDR1 reads LGHNA; CDR2 reads YNFKEQ. Trimming took off 4 bases at V and 12 bases at J, with 16 bases between the two ends. The CDR3 is CASSLVNEGEPLHF. CDR3 in DNA: TGTGCCAGCAGCCTGGTGAATGAGGGGGAACCCCTCCACTTT.

The chain recombines TRBV12-3 or TRBV12-4 with TRBJ2-1, with 7 bases lining up with TRBD2. After removal of 2 bases from V and 3 bases from J, the junction contained 4 bases not matched to a gene. This CDR3 comprises 15 residues. CDR3 in DNA: TGTGCCAGCAGTTTACGGGAGGAAAACTACAATGAGCAGTTCTTC. It translates to CASSLREENYNEQFF.

This clonotype was counted only a few times. The chain has TRBV28 and TRBJ2-4; 8 bases align to TRBD2. Germline V gives CDR1 MDHEN, CDR2 SYDVKM. The CDR3 covers 20 residues. Trimming took 5 bases from V and 1 from J; bases not matched to a gene: 19. The CDR3 sequence: CASSIKSWSGRVAAKNIQYF. Written as DNA, the CDR3 is TGTGCCAGCAGTATTAAGTCCTGGAGCGGGAGAGTAGCGGCCAAAAACATTCAGTACTTC.

Here the CDR3 DNA reads TGTGCCAGCAGTGACGAAGGGGACAGGGTAAACGAGCAGTACTTC. It specifies CASSDEGDRVNEQYF. The genes are TRBV6-2 or TRBV6-3 and TRBJ2-7; 9 bases map to TRBD1. CDR3 length: 15 residues. Per germline, CDR1 MNHEY and CDR2 SVGEGT. With V trimmed by 5 bases and J by 5 bases, 10 bases remained unmatched.

This chain uses TRBV7-2 with TRBJ2-4; perhaps D is TRBD1 or TRBD2 (6 bases each). Trimming left V 5 bases short and J 10 bases short, with 18 bases between. This CDR3 region has 14 residues. The germline V gene encodes CDR1 SGHTA and CDR2 FQGNSA. Written as DNA, the CDR3 is TGTGCCAGCAGCAAAGAGTCCACAGGGAGGATTCAGTACTTC. It codes for CASSKESTGRIQYF.

The chain is built from TRBV7-2 and TRBJ2-5; D is uncertain. The germline V and J ends were trimmed by 1 base and 6 bases, with 6 bases remaining between them. The germline CDR1 and CDR2 sequences are SGHTA and FQGNSA. The CDR3 is 12 residues long. The CDR3 nucleotides are TGTGCCAGCAGCTTAGATTGTCAGACCCAGTACTTC. The encoded protein is CASSLDCQTQYF. The full variable domain, with the rest looked up from reference TRBV7-2 and TRBJ2-5, is GAGVSQSPSNKVTEKGKDVELRCDPISGHTALYWYRQSLGQGLEFLIYFQGNSAPDKSGLPSDRFSAERTGGSVSTLTIQRTQQEDSAVYLCASSLDCQTQYFGPGTRLLVL.